What follows are 5 T cell receptor beta chains derived from one specimen sequenced in a study of regulatory T cells in long-lasting Graves disease (dated by TCRdb to about 2021). To prepare the library, multiplex PCR was applied. Instrument on record: Illumina HiSeq 4000. TCR beta libraries were built with iRepertoire HTBI primers and Arm-PCR amplification of CDR3 regions. TCRdb handled the public reads itself, with Q25 trimming in fastp and clone calling in MiXCR, and kept productive beta chains. Each entry merges the rows of one CDR3 protein and shows their most common DNA and genes. This sample lists hundreds of thousands of distinct CDR3 sequences; less than 20% were detected once. More than 15% of the sample comes from the top ten. The time point label, read with the paper, signifies: newly diagnosed GD, antithyroid drugs for less than 3 months. RNA was extracted from PBMCs in TRIzol for both TCR sequencing and RNA sequencing.

The same sample was also studied in work on T cells in Graves' hyperthyroidism and ophthalmopathy.

The sample here was peripheral blood mononuclear cells (PBMCs), taken at new diagnosis, from a patient treated with antithyroid drugs. These receptors came from a woman in her twenties or thirties with Graves disease. Donor details come from another sample of the same person, matched by shared clones.

The sample holds many counts of this clonotype. The chain combines TRBV6-1 with TRBJ1-5; unclear D gene. This CDR3 has 11 residues. Germline V lookup: CDR1 MNHNS, CDR2 SASEGT. V shed 4 bases and J shed 9 bases, with 7 bases lying between them. CDR3 protein: CASSVMGPQHF. The CDR3, as DNA: TGTGCCAGCAGTGTAATGGGGCCCCAGCATTTT.

The chain uses TRBV28 and TRBJ2-7, with 7 nucleotides matching TRBD2. The CDR3 sequence is 16 residues long. Looked up from germline, CDR1 is MDHEN and CDR2 is SYDVKM. Unmatched junction bases numbered 11, after V lost 3 bases and J lost 3 bases. The CDR3 protein is CASSFPLPSGHYEQYF. The CDR3 DNA sequence: TGTGCCAGCAGTTTCCCCCTCCCTAGCGGCCACTACGAGCAGTACTTC.

In its sample, this clonotype was seen many times. The chain uses TRBV12-3 or TRBV12-4 and TRBJ1-5; tentative D call: TRBD1 (6 bases). V lost 5 bases and J lost 3, with 17 bases in between. The CDR3 is 16 amino acids. The CDR3 nucleotides are TGTGCCAGCAGTCCTGATTTTCGACAGGACAATCAGCCCCAGCATTTT. This gives the protein CASSPDFRQDNQPQHF.

This clonotype was picked up many times. The chain links TRBV28 to TRBJ2-5; D possibly uses TRBD1 or TRBD2 (6 bases each). Germline CDR1 reads MDHEN; CDR2 reads SYDVKM. The CDR3 runs to 15 residues. Trimming stripped 3 bases from V and 5 bases from J, with 16 bases between. The CDR3 loop reads CASSLRRDMWETQYF. CDR3 DNA: TGTGCCAGCAGTTTGAGGCGGGACATGTGGGAGACCCAGTACTTC.

This clonotype was recorded at least ten times. V is TRBV18 and J is TRBJ1-5; maybe TRBD1 (5 bases). The CDR3 is made up of 15 amino acids. Germline V gene data show CDR1 as KGHSH and CDR2 as LQKENI. V shed 6 bases and J shed 3 bases, with 15 bases lying between them. The CDR3: CASSRQGDPNQPQHF. In DNA form, the CDR3 reads TGTGCCAGCTCCAGGCAAGGGGACCCCAATCAGCCCCAGCATTTT.